The 13 T cell receptor beta chains below all came from one sample that was sequenced in a study of post-analysis software for immune sequencing data. Regarding the study as a whole: Patients had higher frequencies than controls of about 5 TRBV segments, including TRBV5-6, TRBV5-1 and TRBV20-1.

Sequencing libraries made from TCR beta cDNA carried unique molecular identifiers. Via MiXCR, TCRdb re-called the PCR reads, giving one row per CDR3 protein. The sample includes approximately 570,000 distinct CDR3 sequences, roughly 47% of them seen just once. Their specific antigens are unknown. The sequenced sample consisted of blood. These receptors came from a girl under 18 with multiple sclerosis.

This clonotype occurred a few times. The chain couples TRBV29-1 to TRBJ2-1, with D unresolved. Looked up from germline, CDR1 is SQVTM and CDR2 is ANQGSEA. This CDR3 has 13 residues. Trimming shortened V by 4 bases and J by 5 bases, and 12 bases separated the two germline ends. CDR3 nucleotide sequence: TGCAGCGTTGTAGTCCTAGAAAACAATGAGCAGTTCTTC. Its translation: CSVVVLENNEQFF.

In this sample, this clonotype turned up a few times. The J gene is TRBJ1-2, the V gene TRBV12-3 or TRBV12-4, with 12 bases fitting TRBD1. V shed 9 bases, J shed 8 bases, and the junction held 13 bases outside the gene matches. This CDR3 region has 15 residues. CDR3 nucleotides: TGTGCCAGTAGTCAGAATCGGGACAGGGGGCAAGGCTACACCTTC. Translated: CASSQNRDRGQGYTF.

V gene TRBV12-3 or TRBV12-4 combines with J gene TRBJ2-1; D unresolved. The CDR3 extends over 14 amino acids. The V and J ends lost 4 bases and 9 bases respectively, with 16 bases between them. The CDR3 DNA is TGTGCCAGCAGTTCCCAGATTGGAAGTAGTGAGCAGTTCTTC. It yields the protein CASSSQIGSSEQFF.

This clonotype came up a few times. V gene TRBV20-1 combines with J gene TRBJ2-3, with TRBD2 matching over 11 bases. This CDR3 comprises 17 residues. After removal of 3 bases from V and 6 bases from J, the junction contained 14 bases not matched to a gene. Germline lookup yields CDR1 DFQATT and CDR2 SNEGSKA (reference sequence). Written as DNA, the CDR3 is TGCAGTGCTAGGGAACCCGGGACTAGCGGATGGGCGGATACGCAGTATTTT. It translates to CSAREPGTSGWADTQYF.

The chain joins TRBV7-9 to TRBJ1-2, with 7 bases identical to TRBD1. Per germline, CDR1 SEHNR and CDR2 FQNEAQ (reference sequence). The CDR3 sequence is 13 residues long. V dropped 5 bases and J dropped 6; count of bases not matched to a gene: 6. CDR3 DNA sequence: TGTGCCAGCAGCAGAACAGGGGACCATGGCTACACCTTC. This sequence encodes CASSRTGDHGYTF.

J is TRBJ2-1 and V is TRBV7-8; 10 nucleotides align to TRBD2. Germline values: CDR1 SGHVS, CDR2 FQNEAQ. The J segment lost 10 bases and the V segment lost 1 base, leaving 10 bases of the junction unmatched. The CDR3 is 16 residues long. CDR3 sequence (DNA): TGTGCCAGCAGCTTAGTTCCCGGGACTAGCGAAGAGGAGCAGTTCTTC. Translated, it gives CASSLVPGTSEEEQFF.

About this clonotype: One junction end disagrees with the germline gene, perhaps due to a read error. CDR3 DNA sequence: TGTACCAGCAGTGGACCTCCAGAAAAACTGTTTTTT. It translates to CTSSGPPEKLFF. The chain couples TRBV25-1 to TRBJ1-4; D is undetermined. Germline V lookup: CDR1 MGHDK, CDR2 SYGVNS. The CDR3 covers 12 residues.

The chain employs TRBV29-1 and TRBJ2-3; the D is unclear. The length of the CDR3 is 13 residues. The V gene lost 6 bases and the J gene lost 2 bases, with 12 bases spanning the gap. The germline CDR1 and CDR2 sequences are SQVTM and ANQGSEA. The CDR3 DNA reads as TGCAGCGTAATGACCCTACACACAGATACGCAGTATTTT. It codes for CSVMTLHTDTQYF.

The genes are TRBV20-1 and TRBJ2-1; D might be TRBD1 or TRBD2, each matching 5 bases. Deletions cut 0 bases from V and 5 bases from J, with 23 bases between. The CDR3 is 18 amino acids. The V gene's germline CDR1 is DFQATT and CDR2 SNEGSKA (reference sequence). CDR3 DNA sequence: TGCAGTGCTAGAGATCAGGAACCCAGGGCCTTCGGGGACAATGAGCAGTTCTTC. Protein product: CSARDQEPRAFGDNEQFF.

For this clonotype: At one of its ends the junction is not consistent with the germline gene, which may arise from a read error. The rearrangement uses TRBV4-1 and TRBJ2-7; D tentatively reads TRBD1 or TRBD2 (5 bases each). The germline V gene encodes CDR1 MGHRA and CDR2 YSYEKL. This CDR3 contains 15 residues. CDR3 loop: CASSQERGISYEQYF. The CDR3 DNA sequence: TGCGCCAGCAGTCAAGAGAGGGGAATCTCCTACGAGCAGTACTTC.

This clonotype was observed a handful of times. The V and J genes are TRBV20-1 and TRBJ2-7; D gene uncertain. Trimming took off 5 bases at V and 3 bases at J, with 14 bases between the two ends. CDR3 size: 13 residues. CDR1 and CDR2 (germline): DFQATT, SNEGSKA (reference sequence). The CDR3 DNA sequence: TGCAGTGCTCGCCTTACTAATGGCTACGAGCAGTACTTC. Amino acids: CSARLTNGYEQYF.

This clonotype appeared a few times. The rearrangement links TRBV12-3 or TRBV12-4 to TRBJ1-1; possibly TRBD1 for D (5 bases). This CDR3 region has 11 residues. Trimming pared 5 bases from V and 6 bases from J, leaving 7 bases between. The CDR3 region has the DNA TGTGCCAGCAGTCGACAGTCTGAAGCTTTCTTT. Translating it yields CASSRQSEAFF.

This clonotype came up a few times. This sequence joins TRBV20-1 and TRBJ2-5; the D is unclear. The CDR3 contains 11 residues. Germline CDR1 is DFQATT and CDR2 is SNEGSKA (reference sequence). V lost 7 bases and J 11 bases, leaving 17 bases between the germline ends. DNA for the CDR3: TGCAGTGTCGGGCTGGGTGGAGAGCAGTACTTC. Amino acid sequence: CSVGLGGEQYF.